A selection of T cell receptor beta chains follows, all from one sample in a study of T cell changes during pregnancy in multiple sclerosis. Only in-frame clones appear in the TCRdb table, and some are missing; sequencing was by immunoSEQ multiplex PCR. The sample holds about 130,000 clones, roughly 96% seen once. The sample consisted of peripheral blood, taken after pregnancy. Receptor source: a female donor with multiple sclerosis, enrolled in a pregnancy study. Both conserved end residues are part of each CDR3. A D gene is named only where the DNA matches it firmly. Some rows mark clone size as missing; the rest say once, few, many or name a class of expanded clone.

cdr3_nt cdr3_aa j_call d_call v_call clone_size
TGTGCCAGCAGCCTGCTTGCGGGGCCCAGCGCTGAAGCTTTCTTT CASSLLAGPSAEAFF TRBJ1-1 - TRBV11-2 -
TGTGCCAGCAGGCACCGGGACAGGGAAAACATTCAGTACTTC CASRHRDRENIQYF TRBJ2-4 TRBD1 TRBV6-5 -
TGTGCCAGCAGTTATTTCGGGACACTGAAAGAGACCCAGTACTTC CASSYFGTLKETQYF TRBJ2-5 - TRBV6-5 -
TGTGCCAGCGGGATCCGGGACAGGGGGTACATTGAGCAGTTCTTC CASGIRDRGYIEQFF TRBJ2-1 TRBD1 TRBV6-6 -
TGCGCCAGCAGCAATAACAGGGGAGAGACCCAGTACTTC CASSNNRGETQYF TRBJ2-5 TRBD1 TRBV5-1 -
TGTGCCAGCAGCTTGGTTGCGCAGGGGGCGTACAGTGAAGCTTTCTTT CASSLVAQGAYSEAFF TRBJ1-1 TRBD1 TRBV5-5 -
TGTGCCAGCAGCTTAGGGAGCGCTCCTGCCCACGAGCAGTACTTC CASSLGSAPAHEQYF TRBJ2-7 - TRBV7-9 -
TGTGCCAGCAGCTTAGATGCGGGCACCTACGAGCAGTACTTC CASSLDAGTYEQYF TRBJ2-7 - TRBV11-1 -
TGCGCCAGCAGCCACAGAGAGCCCGGGACAGGGGGCATGGGGGCCTCCTACGAGCAGTACTTC CASSHREPGTGGMGASYEQYF TRBJ2-7 TRBD1 TRBV4-1 once
TGTGCCAGCAGCTTCTTCAGGATGAACACTGAAGCTTTCTTT CASSFFRMNTEAFF TRBJ1-1 - TRBV11-1 -
TGTGCCAGCAGCCGCACTCTACAGGGCAACGAGCAGTACTTC CASSRTLQGNEQYF TRBJ2-7 - TRBV28 -
TGTGCCAGCAGCACGAGCCCACTAGCGGTCAGCACAGATACGCAGTATTTT CASSTSPLAVSTDTQYF TRBJ2-3 TRBD2 TRBV9 -
TGTGCCAGCAGTTACGTAGCGGGAAAGGCCGGGGAGCTGTTTTTT CASSYVAGKAGELFF TRBJ2-2 TRBD2 TRBV6-6 once
TGTGCCAGCAGCGTAGCTGTCTCAGATACGCAGTATTTT CASSVAVSDTQYF TRBJ2-3 - TRBV9 -
TGCGCCAGCAGCTTGGCAACAGGGTTCTACGAGCAGTACTTC CASSLATGFYEQYF TRBJ2-7 - TRBV5-1 -
TGTGCCAGCACCCAGACAGGGAATGAGCAGTTCTTC CASTQTGNEQFF TRBJ2-1 TRBD1 TRBV6-1 -
TGTGCCAGCAGCTTAGCCGGGGGGAACACTGAAGCTTTCTTT CASSLAGGNTEAFF TRBJ1-1 - TRBV7-8 -
TGTGCCAGCAGTCGGGCTGGGGCCATGAACACTGAAGCTTTCTTT CASSRAGAMNTEAFF TRBJ1-1 - TRBV6-1 -
TGTGCCAGCAGCTCCACAGGGAGCACCGAAGCTTTCTTT CASSSTGSTEAFF TRBJ1-1 - TRBV9 -
TGCGCCAGCAGCTTGGTCCCTGTCGGGGCTGAAGCTTTCTTT CASSLVPVGAEAFF TRBJ1-1 - TRBV5-1 -
TGTGCCAGCAGTGAAGGGACAGGGGGCGGCTACGAGCAGTACTTC CASSEGTGGGYEQYF TRBJ2-7 TRBD1 TRBV6-1 -
TGTGCCAGCAGCCCGCGGGACAGGGCTTGGAGCTACACCTTC CASSPRDRAWSYTF TRBJ1-2 TRBD1 TRBV5-4 -
TGTGCCAGCAGTTTAACCCGAAAAAGGACAGGGCTATTTGCCGGGGAGCTGTTTTTT CASSLTRKRTGLFAGELFF TRBJ2-2 TRBD1 TRBV27 -
TGTGCCAGTAGTCGACCGGGACAGGTTAATGAAAAACTGTTTTTT CASSRPGQVNEKLFF TRBJ1-4 TRBD1 TRBV19 -
TGTGCCTGCGCGGAGAATGGCTACACCTTC CACAENGYTF TRBJ1-2 - TRBV30 once
TGTGCCAGCAGAAGTAGTCGCAGGGGCACCCAAGGGGGCTATGGCTACACCTTC CASRSSRRGTQGGYGYTF TRBJ1-2 - TRBV28 -
TGTGCCAGCAGCCCCCAGGTATCCTACGAGCAGTACTTC CASSPQVSYEQYF TRBJ2-7 - TRBV7-6 -
TGTGCCAGCAGCTTGGTTTCGGGGATGAACGGCTACACCTTC CASSLVSGMNGYTF TRBJ1-2 - TRBV5-8 -
TGTGCCAGCACCTACAATTCTCAGGGGAACACCGGGGAGCTGTTTTTT CASTYNSQGNTGELFF TRBJ2-2 - TRBV7-8 -
TGTGCCAGCAGTGTAACGACTAGCGGGAGCTCCTACGAGCAGTACTTC CASSVTTSGSSYEQYF TRBJ2-7 TRBD2 TRBV6-1 -
TGTGCCAGCAGCTTTTTAGCGGGAGGGACGAACACCGGGGAGCTGTTTTTT CASSFLAGGTNTGELFF TRBJ2-2 TRBD2 TRBV7-8 -
TGTGCCATCAGTGAGTCTGCTAGACAAGAGACCCAGTACTTC CAISESARQETQYF TRBJ2-5 - TRBV10-3 -
TGTGCCAGCAGCCCCAAGACTCGTCCCTACGAGCAGTACTTC CASSPKTRPYEQYF TRBJ2-7 - TRBV7-9 -
TGTGCCAGCAACCAAGGGGGGGCGAATATTGAGCAGTTCTTC CASNQGGANIEQFF TRBJ2-1 - TRBV5-4 -
TGCGCCAGCAGCTTCGGCCAGGCTAGCGGCCCTCCCTACGAGCAGTACTTC CASSFGQASGPPYEQYF TRBJ2-7 TRBD2 TRBV5-1 -
TGTGCCAGCATCGACCAGGGTGAGGGGGATCAGCCCCAGCATTTT CASIDQGEGDQPQHF TRBJ1-5 - TRBV21-1 once
TGTGCCAGCAGCCCCCGATCGGTCCCTAAGGAAAAACTGTTTTTT CASSPRSVPKEKLFF TRBJ1-4 - TRBV13 once
TGTGCCAGCTCACCTCAGGACTCTGGAAACACCATATATTTT CASSPQDSGNTIYF TRBJ1-3 - TRBV18 -
TGTGCCAGCGCACCGACAGGGCTTAGCAATCAGCCCCAGCATTTT CASAPTGLSNQPQHF TRBJ1-5 TRBD1 TRBV2 -
TGTGCCAGTAGTATCCCCCCGGGAGAGACCCAGTACTTC CASSIPPGETQYF TRBJ2-5 - TRBV19 -
TGTGCCAGTAGTATAGGTTCCGGGACTTCCTACGAGCAGTACTTC CASSIGSGTSYEQYF TRBJ2-7 - TRBV19 -
TGCAGTGCTAGTGACACCTACGAGCAGTACTTC CSASDTYEQYF TRBJ2-7 - TRBV20-1 -
TGTGCCAGCAGCCAGTACAGGGGGCAAGCCTACGAGCAGTACTTC CASSQYRGQAYEQYF TRBJ2-7 TRBD1 TRBV14 -
TGTGCCAGCAGCGTAGATTCGGCTAGCGTCACCGGGGAGCTGTTTTTT CASSVDSASVTGELFF TRBJ2-2 - TRBV9 -
TGTGCCATCAGTGAGCGTCAGAACAATCAGCCCCAGCATTTT CAISERQNNQPQHF TRBJ1-5 - TRBV10-3 -
TGTGCCAGCAGTGTAAAAGGACGGACTACTTCGAACACTGAAGCTTTCTTT CASSVKGRTTSNTEAFF TRBJ1-1 - TRBV2 -
TGTGCCAGCAGCTTAGCGGAGGGTCGGGGGGTGCACTTC CASSLAEGRGVHF TRBJ2-7 TRBD2 TRBV7-6 -
TGTGCCAGCACCACGGACAGTGGAACCTACGAGCAGTACTTC CASTTDSGTYEQYF TRBJ2-7 - TRBV28 once
TGTGCCAGCAGCTTGGTGGGGACAGCTGGAAACACCATATATTTT CASSLVGTAGNTIYF TRBJ1-3 TRBD1 TRBV5-6 -
TGTGCCAGCAGTTTATCCAGAGCGATCGGCTATGGCTACACCTTC CASSLSRAIGYGYTF TRBJ1-2 - TRBV27 -
TGTGCCAGCAGCGCCAACCGGGGCACCGGGGAGCTGTTTTTT CASSANRGTGELFF TRBJ2-2 - TRBV6-5 -
TGTGCCAGCGGGGGACTAGCGCGAACTAATGAGCAGTTCTTC CASGGLARTNEQFF TRBJ2-1 TRBD2 TRBV19 -